One and the same sample provided the 19 T cell receptor beta chains below, sequenced in a study of monozygotic twins with inflammatory bowel disease. TCRdb reprocessed the 5' RACE reads and stores each CDR3 protein as one record, lacking DNA. The sample's table shows around 100,000 distinct CDR3 sequences. Sequenced sample: blood. The source of these receptors is a human donor with ulcerative colitis or Crohn's disease, or a healthy co-twin of an affected twin (not recorded which).

The rearrangement uses TRBV15 and TRBJ2-3; TCRdb's D call, TRBD2, is unchecked because there is no DNA. Per germline, CDR1 LNHNV and CDR2 YYDKDF (reference sequence). The CDR3 has 19 residues. CDR3 residues: CATSRAALASGTIADTQYF.

The V and J genes are TRBV20-1 and TRBJ2-7; TCRdb lists TRBD2, though no DNA is available to test this call. This CDR3 has 16 amino acids. Germline CDR1 is DFQATT and CDR2 is SNEGSKA (reference sequence). CDR3: CSARDSGSGGFDEQYF.

The CDR3 spells CATSSGQQAGANVLTF. The chain carries TRBV15 and TRBJ2-6. The V gene's germline CDR1 is LNHNV and CDR2 YYDKDF (reference sequence). This CDR3 has 16 residues.

V is TRBV12-3 or TRBV12-4 and J is TRBJ2-5; TCRdb picks TRBD2, but there is no DNA to check that call. This CDR3 contains 16 residues. The CDR3 sequence: CASSSWGAGGQETQYF.

V usage is TRBV20-1 and J usage is TRBJ2-5; TCRdb's assignment of TRBD2 cannot be checked, as there is no DNA. The CDR3 consists of 17 residues. Germline assignment: CDR1 DFQATT and CDR2 SNEGSKA (reference sequence). CDR3 sequence reads: CSARDLGLAGPQETQYF.

The CDR3 loop is CASSSGTGTVVGTGELFF. V gene TRBV5-1 combines with J gene TRBJ2-2; TCRdb picks TRBD1, but there is no DNA to check that call. The CDR3 covers 18 residues. Germline values: CDR1 SGHRS, CDR2 YFSETQ. Complete variable domain (other parts from reference TRBV5-1 and TRBJ2-2): KAGVTQTPRYLIKTRGQQVTLSCSPISGHRSVSWYQQTPGQGLQFLFEYFSETQRNKGNFPGRFSGRQFSNSRSEMNVSTLELGDSALYLCASSSGTGTVVGTGELFFGEGSRLTVL.

The J gene is TRBJ2-7, the V gene TRBV5-1; absent DNA, TCRdb's TRBD2 call cannot be checked. The germline CDR1 and CDR2 sequences are SGHRS and YFSETQ. This CDR3 is 17 amino acids long. The CDR3 region is CASSLGPGTSGSYEQYF. Full variable domain (rest looked up from reference TRBV5-1 and TRBJ2-7): KAGVTQTPRYLIKTRGQQVTLSCSPISGHRSVSWYQQTPGQGLQFLFEYFSETQRNKGNFPGRFSGRQFSNSRSEMNVSTLELGDSALYLCASSLGPGTSGSYEQYFGPGTRLTVT.

The rearrangement joins TRBV13 to TRBJ1-5. Germline V lookup: CDR1 PRHDT, CDR2 FYEKMQ (reference sequence). The CDR3 runs 14 residues. CDR3 sequence: CASSLGGGNQPQHF.

This sequence joins TRBV16 and TRBJ1-2; TCRdb's D gene call, TRBD1, goes unchecked for lack of DNA. This CDR3 region has 17 residues. The germline gives CDR1 KGHSY, CDR2 FQNENV. The CDR3 region is CASSQFPVIGGAEGYTF.

The chain links TRBV4-2 to TRBJ2-3; TCRdb's assignment of TRBD2 cannot be checked, as there is no DNA. The CDR3 consists of 13 residues. Germline CDR1 and CDR2: LGHNA and YNFKEQ. The CDR3 spells CASSREVGYTQYF.

The chain joins TRBV29-1 to TRBJ1-2; lacking DNA, the TRBD1 call made by TCRdb goes unchecked. The germline gives CDR1 SQVTM, CDR2 ANQGSEA. The CDR3 is made up of 13 amino acids. The CDR3 loop is CSGGQGVMDGYTF.

The chain has TRBV28 and TRBJ2-3. Germline V gene data show CDR1 as MDHEN and CDR2 as SYDVKM. The CDR3 is 12 amino acids. The CDR3: CASSFLTDTQYF.

V gene TRBV20-1 combines with J gene TRBJ2-2; no DNA is available, so the TRBD1 call from TCRdb remains unchecked. The CDR3 has 13 residues. Germline V CDR1 and CDR2: DFQATT, SNEGSKA (reference sequence). CDR3 sequence: CSALGHLTGELFF.

The chain carries TRBV24-1 and TRBJ2-5; checking the TCRdb D call of TRBD1 is not possible without DNA. CDR1 KGHDR and CDR2 SFDVKD come from the germline V gene. The CDR3 length is 15 residues. The CDR3 region is CATSDPTGDQETQYF.

This chain uses TRBV12-3 or TRBV12-4 with TRBJ2-3; checking the TCRdb D call of TRBD1 is not possible without DNA. The CDR3 length is 12 residues. This CDR3 is CASRNPGPTQYF.

This chain links TRBV2 with TRBJ1-4; the D call of TRBD1 rests on TCRdb alone, since no DNA is present to check it. Germline V gene data show CDR1 as SNHLY and CDR2 as FYNNEI. The CDR3 has 14 amino acids. The CDR3: CASRVDRGTEKLFF. The full variable domain, in which reference TRBV2 and TRBJ1-4 provide the parts outside the CDR3, is EPEVTQTPSHQVTQMGQEVILRCVPISNHLYFYWYRQILGQKVEFLVSFYNNEISEKSEIFDDQFSVERPDGSNFTLKIRSTKLEDSAMYFCASRVDRGTEKLFFGSGTQLSVL.

The CDR3 region is CSATVSGAGKWGEQYF. The gene calls are TRBV20-1 and TRBJ2-7; lacking DNA, the TRBD1 call made by TCRdb goes unchecked. CDR1 is DFQATT, CDR2 SNEGSKA, per germline (reference sequence). CDR3 length: 16 residues.

The chain uses TRBV7-9 and TRBJ1-6; without DNA, the TCRdb call of TRBD1 cannot be checked. CDR1 and CDR2 from the germline V gene are SEHNR and FQNEAQ (reference sequence). The CDR3 totals 14 residues. This CDR3 is CASTGTGFSSPLHF.

The chain couples TRBV2 to TRBJ2-7; there is no DNA to check the TCRdb D call of TRBD1. The CDR3 has 12 amino acids. Germline values: CDR1 SNHLY, CDR2 FYNNEI. CDR3 in amino acids: CASTPRDYEQYF.